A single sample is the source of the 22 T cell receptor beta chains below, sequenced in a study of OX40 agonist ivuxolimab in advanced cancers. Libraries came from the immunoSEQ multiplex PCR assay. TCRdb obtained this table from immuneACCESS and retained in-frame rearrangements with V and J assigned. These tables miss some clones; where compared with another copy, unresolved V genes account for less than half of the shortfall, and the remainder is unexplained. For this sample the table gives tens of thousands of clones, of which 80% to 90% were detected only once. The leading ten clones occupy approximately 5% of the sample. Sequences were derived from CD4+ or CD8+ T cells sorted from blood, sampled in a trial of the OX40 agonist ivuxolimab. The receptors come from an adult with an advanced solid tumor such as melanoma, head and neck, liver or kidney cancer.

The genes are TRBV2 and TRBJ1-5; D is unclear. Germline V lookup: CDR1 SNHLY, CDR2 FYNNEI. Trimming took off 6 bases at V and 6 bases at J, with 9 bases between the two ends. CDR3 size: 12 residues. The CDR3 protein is CASRGSLQPQHF. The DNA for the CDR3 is TGTGCCAGCAGAGGGTCTCTTCAGCCCCAGCATTTT.

CDR3 sequence reads: CASSVRDRGTGELFF. The CDR3 bases are TGTGCCAGCAGCGTGCGGGACAGGGGCACCGGGGAGCTGTTTTTT. The rearrangement links TRBV9 to TRBJ2-2, with 10 bases lining up with TRBD1. Trimming removed 2 bases from V and 4 bases from J; junction bases left unmatched: 2. The germline V gene encodes CDR1 SGDLS and CDR2 YYNGEE. The CDR3 consists of 15 residues.

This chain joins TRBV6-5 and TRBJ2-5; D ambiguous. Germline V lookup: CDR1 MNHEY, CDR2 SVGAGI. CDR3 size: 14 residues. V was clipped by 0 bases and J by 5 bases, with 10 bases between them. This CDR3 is CASSYSRARETQYF. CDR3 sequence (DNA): TGTGCCAGCAGTTACTCGAGAGCGCGGGAGACCCAGTACTTC.

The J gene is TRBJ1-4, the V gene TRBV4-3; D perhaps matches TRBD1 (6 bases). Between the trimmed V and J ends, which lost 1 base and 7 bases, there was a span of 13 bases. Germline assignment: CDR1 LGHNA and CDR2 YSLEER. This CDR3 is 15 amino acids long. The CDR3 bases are TGCGCCAGCAGCCAAGGACTACAGGGTGGTGAAAAACTGTTTTTT. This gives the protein CASSQGLQGGEKLFF.

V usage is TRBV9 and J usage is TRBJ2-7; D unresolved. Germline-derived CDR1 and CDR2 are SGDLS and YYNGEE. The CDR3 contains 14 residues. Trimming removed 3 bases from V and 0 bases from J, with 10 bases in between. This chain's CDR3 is CASSASTRSYEQYF. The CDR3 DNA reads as TGTGCCAGCAGCGCCAGCACGCGCTCCTACGAGCAGTACTTC.

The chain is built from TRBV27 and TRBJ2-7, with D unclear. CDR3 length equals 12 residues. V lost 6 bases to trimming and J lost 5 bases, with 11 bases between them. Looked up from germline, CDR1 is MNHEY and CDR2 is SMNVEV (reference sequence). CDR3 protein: CASSPNTNEQYF. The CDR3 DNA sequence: TGTGCCAGCAGCCCGAACACCAACGAGCAGTACTTC.

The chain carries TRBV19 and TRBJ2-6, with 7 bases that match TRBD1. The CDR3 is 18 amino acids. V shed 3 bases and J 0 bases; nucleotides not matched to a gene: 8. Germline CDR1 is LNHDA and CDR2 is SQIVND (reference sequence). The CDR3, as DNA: TGTGCCAGTAGTATCGTGGGACAGCGAAGCTCTGGGGCCAACGTCCTGACTTTC. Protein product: CASSIVGQRSSGANVLTF. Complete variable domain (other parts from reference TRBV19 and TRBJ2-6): DGGITQSPKYLFRKEGQNVTLSCEQNLNHDAMYWYRQDPGQGLRLIYYSQIVNDFQKGDIAEGYSVSREKKESFPLTVTSAQKNPTAFYLCASSIVGQRSSGANVLTFGAGSRLTVL.

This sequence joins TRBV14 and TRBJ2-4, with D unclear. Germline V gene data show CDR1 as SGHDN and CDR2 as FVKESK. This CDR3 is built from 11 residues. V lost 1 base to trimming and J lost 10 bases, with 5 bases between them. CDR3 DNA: TGTGCCAGCAGCCAAGCGTCTATTCAGTACTTC. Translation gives CASSQASIQYF.

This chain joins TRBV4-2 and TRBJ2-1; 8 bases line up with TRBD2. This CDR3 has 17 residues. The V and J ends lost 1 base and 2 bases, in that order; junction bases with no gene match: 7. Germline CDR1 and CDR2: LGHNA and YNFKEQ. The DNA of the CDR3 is TGTGCCAGCAGCCAAGTTTGGGGACTAGTCCCCTACAATGAGCAGTTCTTC. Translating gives CASSQVWGLVPYNEQFF.

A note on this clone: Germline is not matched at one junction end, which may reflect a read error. The CDR3 loop reads CASSPGLAGSSTDTQYF. As DNA, the CDR3 is TGTGCTAGCAGCCCCGGACTAGCGGGGTCTAGCACAGATACGCAGTATTTT. The chain recombines TRBV7-7 with TRBJ2-3, with 12 bases identical to TRBD2. There are 17 residues in the CDR3. Per germline, CDR1 SSHAT and CDR2 FNYEAQ (reference sequence).

The CDR3 nucleotides are TGTGCCAGCAGCTTAGGGATCGGACAGGCCTACAATGAGCAGTTCTTC. As protein: CASSLGIGQAYNEQFF. The chain combines TRBV7-8 with TRBJ2-1; TRBD1 aligns across 7 bases. CDR3 size: 16 residues. Losses at the gene ends were 1 base for V and 2 bases for J; bases not matched to a gene: 5. Germline loops: CDR1 SGHVS, CDR2 FQNEAQ.

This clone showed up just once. The CDR3 sequence is CASSLGPSGGYTF. DNA of the CDR3: TGTGCCAGCAGCCTTGGTCCATCGGGTGGCTACACCTTC. This chain joins TRBV7-9 and TRBJ1-2, with D unresolved. The V end lost 5 bases, the J end lost 7 bases, and 14 bases lay between the germline ends. CDR1 and CDR2 from the germline V gene are SEHNR and FQNEAQ (reference sequence). This CDR3 is built from 13 residues.

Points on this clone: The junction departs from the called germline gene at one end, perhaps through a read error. CDR3 residues: CSVALSGAYTEQFF. The CDR3 DNA reads TGCAGCGTTGCCCTATCAGGGGCATACACTGAGCAGTTCTTC. V is TRBV29-1 and J is TRBJ2-1; a possible D gene is TRBD1 (6 bases). This CDR3 has 14 amino acids. CDR1 is SQVTM and CDR2 is ANQGSEA in the germline V gene.

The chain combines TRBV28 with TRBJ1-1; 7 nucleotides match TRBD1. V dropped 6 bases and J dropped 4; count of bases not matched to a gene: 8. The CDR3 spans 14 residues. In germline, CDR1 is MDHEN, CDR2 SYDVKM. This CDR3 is CASSRTGVGTEAFF. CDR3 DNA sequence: TGTGCCAGCAGCCGCACAGGGGTTGGCACTGAAGCTTTCTTT.

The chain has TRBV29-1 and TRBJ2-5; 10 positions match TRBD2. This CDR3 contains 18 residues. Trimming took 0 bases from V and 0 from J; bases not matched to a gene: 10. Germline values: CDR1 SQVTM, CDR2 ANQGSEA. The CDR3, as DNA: TGCAGCGTTGAAGAAGGAACTTTTAGCGGGAGGTACCAAGAGACCCAGTACTTC. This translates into CSVEEGTFSGRYQETQYF.

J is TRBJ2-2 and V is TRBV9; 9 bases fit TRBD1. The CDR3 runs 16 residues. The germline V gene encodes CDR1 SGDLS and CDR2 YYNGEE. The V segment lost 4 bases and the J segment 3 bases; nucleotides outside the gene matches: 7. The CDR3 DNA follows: TGTGCCAGCAGCTCCCAGACAGGGGGGCACACCGGGGAGCTGTTTTTT. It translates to CASSSQTGGHTGELFF.

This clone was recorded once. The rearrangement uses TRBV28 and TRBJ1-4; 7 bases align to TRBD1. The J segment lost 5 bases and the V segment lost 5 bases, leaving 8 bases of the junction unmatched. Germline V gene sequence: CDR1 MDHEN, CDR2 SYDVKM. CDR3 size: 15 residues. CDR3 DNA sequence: TGTGCCAGCAGTCAGGGGGGCTCTAACAATGAAAAACTGTTTTTT. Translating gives CASSQGGSNNEKLFF.

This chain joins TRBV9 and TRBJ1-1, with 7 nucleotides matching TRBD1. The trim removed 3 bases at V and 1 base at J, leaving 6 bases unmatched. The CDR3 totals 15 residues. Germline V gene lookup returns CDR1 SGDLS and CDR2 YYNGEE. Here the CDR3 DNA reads TGTGCCAGCAGCGGACAGGGCGACCCGAACACTGAAGCTTTCTTT. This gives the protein CASSGQGDPNTEAFF.

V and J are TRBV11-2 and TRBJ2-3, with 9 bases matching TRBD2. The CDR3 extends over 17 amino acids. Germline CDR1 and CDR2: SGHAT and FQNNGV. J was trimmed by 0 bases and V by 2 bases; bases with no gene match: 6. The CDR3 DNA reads TGTGCCAGCAGCTTAATATCAGCGGGAGGCAGCACAGATACGCAGTATTTT. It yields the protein CASSLISAGGSTDTQYF.

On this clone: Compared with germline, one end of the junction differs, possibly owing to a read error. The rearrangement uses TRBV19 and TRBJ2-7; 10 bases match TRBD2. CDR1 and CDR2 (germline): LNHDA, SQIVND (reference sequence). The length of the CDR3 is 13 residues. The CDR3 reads CASSIGLADDQYF. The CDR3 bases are TGTGCCAGTAGTATCGGACTAGCGGACGACCAGTACTTC.

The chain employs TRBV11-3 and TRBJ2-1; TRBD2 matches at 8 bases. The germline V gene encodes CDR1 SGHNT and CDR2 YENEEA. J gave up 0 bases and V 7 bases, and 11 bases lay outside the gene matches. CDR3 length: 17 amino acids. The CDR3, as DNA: TGTGCCAGCACTCCATGGGATAGCGGGGTCTCCTACAATGAGCAGTTCTTC. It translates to CASTPWDSGVSYNEQFF. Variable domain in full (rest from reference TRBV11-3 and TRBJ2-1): EAGVVQSPRYKIIEKKQPVAFWCNPISGHNTLYWYLQNLGQGPELLIRYENEEAVDDSQLPKDRFSAERLKGVDSTLKIQPAELGDSAVYLCASTPWDSGVSYNEQFFGPGTRLTVL.

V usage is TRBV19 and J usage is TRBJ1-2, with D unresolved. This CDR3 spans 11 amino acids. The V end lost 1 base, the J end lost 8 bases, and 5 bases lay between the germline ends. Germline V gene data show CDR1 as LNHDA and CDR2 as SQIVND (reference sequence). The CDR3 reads CASSIGRGYTF. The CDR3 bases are TGTGCCAGTAGTATAGGACGGGGCTACACCTTC.